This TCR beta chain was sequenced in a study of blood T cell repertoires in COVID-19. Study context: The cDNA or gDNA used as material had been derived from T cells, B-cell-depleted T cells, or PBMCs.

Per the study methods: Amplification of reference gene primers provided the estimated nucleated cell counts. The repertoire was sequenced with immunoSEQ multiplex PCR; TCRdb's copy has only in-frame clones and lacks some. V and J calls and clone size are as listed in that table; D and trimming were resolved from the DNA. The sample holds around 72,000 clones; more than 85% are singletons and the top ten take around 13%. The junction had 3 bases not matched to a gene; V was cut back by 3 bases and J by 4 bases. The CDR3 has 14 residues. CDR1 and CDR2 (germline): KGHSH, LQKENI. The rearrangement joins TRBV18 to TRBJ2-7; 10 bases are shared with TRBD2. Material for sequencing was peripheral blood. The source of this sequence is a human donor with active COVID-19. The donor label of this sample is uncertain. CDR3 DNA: TGTGCCAGCTCACCCTCGACTAGCGGGTACGAGCAGTACTTC. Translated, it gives CASSPSTSGYEQYF.